This T cell receptor (beta chain) was recorded in a study of blood T cell repertoires in COVID-19. Study overall: The United States, Italy and Spain supplied acute and convalescent COVID-19 samples. PBMCs, B-cell-depleted T cells, or T cells provided the cDNA or gDNA that made up the material.

Germline V lookup: CDR1 SGHRS, CDR2 YFSETQ. CDR3 length equals 14 residues. V shed 4 bases, J shed 1 base, and the junction held 1 base outside the gene matches. How the authors handled the data: The authors estimated nucleated cell counts from reference gene primer amplification. TCRdb's table, derived via immunoSEQ multiplex PCR, lists solely in-frame clones and lacks some. V, J and clone size reflect that table, while D and trimming were determined from the DNA. The data contain around 150,000 clones, about 83% of them singletons. This sequence joins TRBV5-1 and TRBJ2-2; 7 nucleotides match TRBD1. The receptor was derived from a woman between 40 and 50 years old with acute or convalescent COVID-19. The sample comprised peripheral blood. The CDR3 sequence: CASSRQGNTGELFF. The CDR3 nucleotides read TGCGCCAGCAGCCGACAGGGGAACACCGGGGAGCTGTTTTTT.